A single count supports the clone carrying this T cell receptor beta chain. Its antigen is still unknown. PCR involved 60 Vbeta and 13 Jbeta primers. Some clones are missing from TCRdb's copy, which holds only in-frame ones; the method was immunoSEQ multiplex PCR. The sample records 62,000 or so clones, approximately 80% being singletons. There are 16 residues in the CDR3. Trimming removed 0 bases from V and 1 base from J, with 11 bases in between. The germline gives CDR1 SGHVS, CDR2 FQNEAQ. The data stem from a study of cytomegalovirus exposure and HLA in healthy donors. Study-wide results and limits: Presence/absence results assume similar sequencing depth per donor, which may not hold. Later analysis associated a missense DCLRE1C variant with TCR beta V- and J-gene trimming. In all likelihood, a cluster of highly shared sequence variants was a sequencing artifact. TCR association rates varied by HLA locus in a later analysis, with DRB1 highest and HLA-C lowest.

Sequencing was carried out using PBMCs. This receptor was identified in a man aged 25 to 40 in good health and CMV-seronegative. The chain employs TRBV7-8 and TRBJ2-3; D call uncertain. Here the CDR3 reads CASSLARVPRTDTQYF. DNA of the CDR3: TGTGCCAGCAGCTTAGCGAGAGTTCCCCGCACAGATACGCAGTATTTT.